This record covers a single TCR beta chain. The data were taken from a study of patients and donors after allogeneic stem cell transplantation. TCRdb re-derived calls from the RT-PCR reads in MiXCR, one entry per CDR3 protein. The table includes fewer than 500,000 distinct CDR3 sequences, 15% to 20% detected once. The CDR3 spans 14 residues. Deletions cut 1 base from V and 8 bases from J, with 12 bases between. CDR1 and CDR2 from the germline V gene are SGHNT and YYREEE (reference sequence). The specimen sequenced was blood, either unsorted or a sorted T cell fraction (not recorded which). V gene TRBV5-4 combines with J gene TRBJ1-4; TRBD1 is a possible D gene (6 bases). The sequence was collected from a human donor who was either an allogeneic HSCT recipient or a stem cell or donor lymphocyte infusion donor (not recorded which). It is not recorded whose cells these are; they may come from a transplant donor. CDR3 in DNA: TGTGCCAGCAGCTTGCGCAGGGGCGAGGAAAAACTGTTTTTT. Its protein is CASSLRRGEEKLFF.